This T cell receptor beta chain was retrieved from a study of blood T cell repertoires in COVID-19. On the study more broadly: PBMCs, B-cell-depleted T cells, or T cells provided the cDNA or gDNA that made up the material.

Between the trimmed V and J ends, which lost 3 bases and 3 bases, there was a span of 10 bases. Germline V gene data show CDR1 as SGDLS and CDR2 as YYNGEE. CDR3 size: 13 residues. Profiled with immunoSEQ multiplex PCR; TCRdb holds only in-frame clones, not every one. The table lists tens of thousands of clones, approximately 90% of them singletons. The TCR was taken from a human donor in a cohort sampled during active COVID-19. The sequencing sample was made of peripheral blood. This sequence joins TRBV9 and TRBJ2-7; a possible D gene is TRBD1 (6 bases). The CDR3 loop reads CASSAGTFYEQYF. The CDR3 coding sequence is TGTGCCAGCAGCGCCGGGACATTCTACGAGCAGTACTTC.